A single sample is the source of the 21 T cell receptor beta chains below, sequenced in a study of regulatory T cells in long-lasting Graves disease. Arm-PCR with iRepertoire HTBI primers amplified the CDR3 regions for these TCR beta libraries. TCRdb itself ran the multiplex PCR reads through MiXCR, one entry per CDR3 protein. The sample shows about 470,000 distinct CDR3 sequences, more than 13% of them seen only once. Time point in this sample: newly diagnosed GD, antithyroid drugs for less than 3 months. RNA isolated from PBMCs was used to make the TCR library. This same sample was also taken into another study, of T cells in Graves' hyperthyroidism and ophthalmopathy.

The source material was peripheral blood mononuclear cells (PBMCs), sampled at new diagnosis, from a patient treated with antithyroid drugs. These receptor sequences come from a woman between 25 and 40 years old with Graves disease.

CDR3: CASSDVFLHGELFF. The CDR3 nucleotides read TGTGCCAGCAGCGACGTGTTTCTTCACGGGGAGCTGTTTTTT. The chain is built from TRBV2 and TRBJ2-2; D gene uncertain. This CDR3 has 14 residues. V shed 6 bases and J shed 7 bases, with 15 bases lying between them. Germline lookup yields CDR1 SNHLY and CDR2 FYNNEI.

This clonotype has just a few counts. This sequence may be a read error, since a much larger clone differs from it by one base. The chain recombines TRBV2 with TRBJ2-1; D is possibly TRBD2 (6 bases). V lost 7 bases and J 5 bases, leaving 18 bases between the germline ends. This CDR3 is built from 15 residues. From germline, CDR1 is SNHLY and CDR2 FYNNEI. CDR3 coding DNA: TGTGCCAGCAAACAGACTAGGGGTAAGAACAATGAGCAGTTCTTC. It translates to CASKQTRGKNNEQFF.

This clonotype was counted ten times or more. The CDR3 region is CSADRGGRTDTQYF. The CDR3 DNA follows: TGCAGTGCTGATCGAGGGGGCCGCACAGATACGCAGTATTTT. The chain links TRBV20-1 to TRBJ2-3, with 7 bases aligning to TRBD1. This CDR3 is built from 14 residues. With V trimmed by 5 bases and J by 1 base, 6 bases remained unmatched. Per germline, CDR1 DFQATT and CDR2 SNEGSKA (reference sequence).

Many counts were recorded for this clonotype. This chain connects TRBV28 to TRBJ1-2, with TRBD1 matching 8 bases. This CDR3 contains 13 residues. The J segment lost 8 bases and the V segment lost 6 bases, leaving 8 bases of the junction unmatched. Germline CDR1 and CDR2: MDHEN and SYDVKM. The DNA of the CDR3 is TGTGCCAGCAGCTCGACAGGGGTGGAAGGCTACACCTTC. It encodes CASSSTGVEGYTF.

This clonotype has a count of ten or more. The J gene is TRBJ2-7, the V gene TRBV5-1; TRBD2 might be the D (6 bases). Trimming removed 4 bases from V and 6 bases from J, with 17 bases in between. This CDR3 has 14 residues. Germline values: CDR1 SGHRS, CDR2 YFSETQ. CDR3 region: CASSLPGGVLEQYF. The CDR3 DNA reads TGCGCCAGCAGCCTCCCCGGCGGGGTTCTCGAGCAGTACTTC.

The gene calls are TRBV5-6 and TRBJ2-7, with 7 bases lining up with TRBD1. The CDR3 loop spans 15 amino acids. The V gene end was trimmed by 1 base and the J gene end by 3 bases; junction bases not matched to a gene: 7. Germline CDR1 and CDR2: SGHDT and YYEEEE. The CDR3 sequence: CASSLWDSLGYEQYF. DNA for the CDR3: TGTGCCAGCAGCTTGTGGGACAGCCTCGGCTACGAGCAGTACTTC.

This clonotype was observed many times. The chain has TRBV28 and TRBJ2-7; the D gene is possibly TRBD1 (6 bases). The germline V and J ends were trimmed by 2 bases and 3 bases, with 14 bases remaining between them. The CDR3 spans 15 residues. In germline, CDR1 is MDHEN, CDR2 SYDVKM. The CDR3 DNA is TGTGCCAGCAGTTTACCGCAGGGGAATGGCTACGAGCAGTACTTC. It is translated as CASSLPQGNGYEQYF.

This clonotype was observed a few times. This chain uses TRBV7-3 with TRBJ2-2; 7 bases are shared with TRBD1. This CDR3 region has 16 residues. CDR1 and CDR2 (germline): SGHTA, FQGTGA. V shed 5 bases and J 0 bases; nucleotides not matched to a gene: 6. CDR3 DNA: TGTGCCAGCAGCCTAGGGGGCTTCGCGAACACCGGGGAGCTGTTTTTT. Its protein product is CASSLGGFANTGELFF.

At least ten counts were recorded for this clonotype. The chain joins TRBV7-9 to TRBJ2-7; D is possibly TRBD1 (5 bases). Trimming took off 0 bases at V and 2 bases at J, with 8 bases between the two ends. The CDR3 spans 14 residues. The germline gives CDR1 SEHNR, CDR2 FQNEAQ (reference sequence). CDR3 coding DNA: TGTGCCAGCAGCTTAGCGGGGCTTCCCTACGAGCAGTACTTC. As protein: CASSLAGLPYEQYF.

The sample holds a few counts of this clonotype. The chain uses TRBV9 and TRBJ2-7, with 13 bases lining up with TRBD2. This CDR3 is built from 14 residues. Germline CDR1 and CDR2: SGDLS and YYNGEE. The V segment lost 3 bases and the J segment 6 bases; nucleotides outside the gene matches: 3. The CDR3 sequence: CASSAGLAGREQYF. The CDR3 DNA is TGTGCCAGCAGCGCGGGACTAGCGGGGCGCGAGCAGTACTTC.

CDR3 coding DNA: TGTGCCAGCAGCCGAGGGGGCAGTAATTCACCCCTCCACTTT. This codes for CASSRGGSNSPLHF. The rearrangement uses TRBV7-3 and TRBJ1-6; TRBD1 matches 7 bases. Trimming at V came to 5 bases and at J to 6 bases, leaving 4 bases not matched to a gene. This CDR3 spans 14 amino acids. Germline V lookup: CDR1 SGHTA, CDR2 FQGTGA.

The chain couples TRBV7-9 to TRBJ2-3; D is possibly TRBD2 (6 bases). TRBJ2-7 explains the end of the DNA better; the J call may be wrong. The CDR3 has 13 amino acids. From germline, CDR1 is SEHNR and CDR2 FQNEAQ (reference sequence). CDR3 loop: CASGPTWEDEQYF. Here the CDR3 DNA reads TGTGCCAGCGGCCCTACGTGGGAGGACGAGCAGTACTTC.

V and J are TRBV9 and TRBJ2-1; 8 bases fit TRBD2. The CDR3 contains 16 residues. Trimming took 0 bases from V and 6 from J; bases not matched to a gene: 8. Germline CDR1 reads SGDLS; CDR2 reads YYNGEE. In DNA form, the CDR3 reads TGTGCCAGCAGCGTAGCCAGTAGCGGGGCTTCCAATGAGCAGTTCTTC. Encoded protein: CASSVASSGASNEQFF.

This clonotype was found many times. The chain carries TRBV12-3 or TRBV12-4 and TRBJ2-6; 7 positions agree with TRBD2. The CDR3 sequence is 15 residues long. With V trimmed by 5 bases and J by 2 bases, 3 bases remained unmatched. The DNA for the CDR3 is TGTGCCAGCAGTCCGGGGGGTACTGGGGCCAACGTCCTGACTTTC. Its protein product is CASSPGGTGANVLTF.

CDR3 amino acids: CASSSGASRAGQPQHF. Written as DNA, the CDR3 is TGTGCCAGCAGTTCCGGGGCCAGCCGGGCTGGCCAGCCCCAGCATTTT. This sequence joins TRBV28 and TRBJ1-5, with D perhaps TRBD1 (5 bases). The CDR3 sequence is 16 residues long. Germline CDR1 MDHEN, CDR2 SYDVKM. Trimming left V 4 bases short and J 7 bases short, with 20 bases between.

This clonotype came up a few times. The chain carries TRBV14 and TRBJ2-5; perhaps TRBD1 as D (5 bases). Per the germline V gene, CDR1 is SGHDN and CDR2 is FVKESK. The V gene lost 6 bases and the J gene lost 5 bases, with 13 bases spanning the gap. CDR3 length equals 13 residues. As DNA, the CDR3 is TGTGCCAGCAGTGCAACAGGTCTGGAGACCCAGTACTTC. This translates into CASSATGLETQYF.

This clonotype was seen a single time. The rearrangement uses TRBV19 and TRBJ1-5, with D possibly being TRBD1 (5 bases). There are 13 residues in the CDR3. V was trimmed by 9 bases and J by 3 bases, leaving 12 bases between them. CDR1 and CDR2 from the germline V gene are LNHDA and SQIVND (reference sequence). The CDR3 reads CASLGRANQPQHF. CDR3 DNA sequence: TGTGCCAGCTTGGGGCGGGCCAATCAGCCCCAGCATTTT.

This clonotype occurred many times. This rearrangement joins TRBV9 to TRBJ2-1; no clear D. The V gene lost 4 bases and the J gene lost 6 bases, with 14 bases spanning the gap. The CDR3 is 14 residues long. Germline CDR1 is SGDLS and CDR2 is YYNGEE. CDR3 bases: TGTGCCAGCAGCCTCACTCCGACGCCCAATGAGCAGTTCTTC. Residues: CASSLTPTPNEQFF. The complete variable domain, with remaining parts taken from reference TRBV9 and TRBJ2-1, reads DSGVTQTPKHLITATGQRVTLRCSPRSGDLSVYWYQQSLDQGLQFLIQYYNGEERAKGNILERFSAQQFPDLHSELNLSSLELGDSALYFCASSLTPTPNEQFFGPGTRLTVL.

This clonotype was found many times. The CDR3 is CASSIGTYEQYF. For the CDR3, the DNA is TGTGCCAGTAGTATAGGCACCTACGAGCAGTACTTC. The rearrangement joins TRBV19 to TRBJ2-7; D call uncertain. From germline, CDR1 is LNHDA and CDR2 SQIVND (reference sequence). V was trimmed by 1 base and J by 2 bases, leaving 3 bases between them. The CDR3 is made up of 12 amino acids.

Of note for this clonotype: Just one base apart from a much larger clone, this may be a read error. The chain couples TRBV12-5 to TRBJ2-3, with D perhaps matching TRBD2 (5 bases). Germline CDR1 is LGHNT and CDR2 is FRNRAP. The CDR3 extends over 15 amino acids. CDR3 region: CAGGPFGGIEGTQYF. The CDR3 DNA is TGTGCTGGTGGTCCCTTTGGTGGGATCGAGGGTACGCAGTATTTT.

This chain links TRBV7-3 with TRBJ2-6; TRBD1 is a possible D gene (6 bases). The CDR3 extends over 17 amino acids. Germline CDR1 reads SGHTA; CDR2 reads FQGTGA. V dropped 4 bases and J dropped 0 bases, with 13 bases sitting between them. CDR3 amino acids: CASSSDRFSSGANVLTF. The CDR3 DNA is TGTGCCAGCAGCTCCGACAGGTTCAGCTCTGGGGCCAACGTCCTGACTTTC.